This T cell receptor beta chain was identified during a study of blood T cell repertoires in COVID-19. Across the whole study: COVID-19 samples collected from the United States, Italy and Spain covered acute and convalescent phases. PBMCs, B-cell-depleted T cells, or T cells provided the cDNA or gDNA that made up the material.

The protocol was immunoSEQ multiplex PCR, while the TCRdb copy is restricted to in-frame clones and leaves out a portion. The data contain roughly 250,000 clones, approximately 90% of them singletons. Per germline, CDR1 MNHNS and CDR2 SASEGT. The CDR3 runs 13 residues. V lost 1 base and J lost 4, with 7 bases in between. Enrollees, 18 to 89 years old, lived in fewer than 25 US areas. The study assigned cohorts using participant-reported clinical history. V usage is TRBV6-1 and J usage is TRBJ2-5; D ambiguous. The material sequenced was PBMCs or T cells enriched from blood (not recorded which). This TCR derives from a woman in her 30s with acute COVID-19. The CDR3 DNA is TGTGCCAGCAGTGAAGTTTCCCTAGAGACCCAGTACTTC. It encodes CASSEVSLETQYF.